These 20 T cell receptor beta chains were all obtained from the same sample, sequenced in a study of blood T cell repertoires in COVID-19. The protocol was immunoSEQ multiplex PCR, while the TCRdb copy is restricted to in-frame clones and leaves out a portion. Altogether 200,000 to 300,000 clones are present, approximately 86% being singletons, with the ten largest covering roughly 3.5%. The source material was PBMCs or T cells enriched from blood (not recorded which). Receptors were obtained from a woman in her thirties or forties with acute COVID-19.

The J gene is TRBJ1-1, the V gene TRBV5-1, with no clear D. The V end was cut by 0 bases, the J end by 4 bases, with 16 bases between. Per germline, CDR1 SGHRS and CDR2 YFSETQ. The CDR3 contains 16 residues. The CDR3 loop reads CASSLAAARRGTEAFF. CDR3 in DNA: TGCGCCAGCAGCTTGGCGGCAGCCCGTCGGGGCACTGAAGCTTTCTTT.

The CDR3 is CASSESLAGAYEQYF. The CDR3 DNA reads as TGTGCCAGCAGTGAGAGCCTAGCGGGAGCGTACGAGCAGTACTTC. The chain joins TRBV2 to TRBJ2-7; 10 bases match TRBD2. CDR3 length: 15 amino acids. Losses at the gene ends were 3 bases for V and 4 bases for J; bases not matched to a gene: 6. CDR1 SNHLY and CDR2 FYNNEI come from the germline V gene.

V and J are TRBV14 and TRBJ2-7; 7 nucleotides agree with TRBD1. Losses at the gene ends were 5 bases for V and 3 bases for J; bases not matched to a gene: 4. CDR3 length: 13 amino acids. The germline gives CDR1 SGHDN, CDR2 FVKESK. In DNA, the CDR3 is TGTGCCAGCAGCTTGGGACAGATCTACGAGCAGTACTTC. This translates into CASSLGQIYEQYF.

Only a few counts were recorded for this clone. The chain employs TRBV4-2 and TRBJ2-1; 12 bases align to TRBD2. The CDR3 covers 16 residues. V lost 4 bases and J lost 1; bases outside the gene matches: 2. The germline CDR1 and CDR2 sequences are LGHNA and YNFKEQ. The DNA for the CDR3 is TGTGCCAGCAGCCCTGGGACTAGCGGGTCCTACAATGAGCAGTTCTTC. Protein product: CASSPGTSGSYNEQFF.

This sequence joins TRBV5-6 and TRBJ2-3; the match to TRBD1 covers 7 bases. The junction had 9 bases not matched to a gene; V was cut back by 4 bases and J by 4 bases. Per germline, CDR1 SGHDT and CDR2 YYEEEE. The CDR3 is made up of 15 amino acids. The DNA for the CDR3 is TGTGCCAGCAGCAGCATAGACAGGGCGGCAGATACGCAGTATTTT. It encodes CASSSIDRAADTQYF.

CDR3 nucleotide sequence: TGTGCTAGTGGTTTGGTCCCAGACGGCAGGGGGCCGACCGGGGAGCTGTTTTTT. It translates to CASGLVPDGRGPTGELFF. The chain carries TRBV12-5 and TRBJ2-2, with 8 nucleotides matching TRBD1. Germline loops: CDR1 LGHNT, CDR2 FRNRAP. CDR3 length equals 18 residues. V trimming: 0 bases; J trimming: 5 bases; junction bases outside the gene matches: 11.

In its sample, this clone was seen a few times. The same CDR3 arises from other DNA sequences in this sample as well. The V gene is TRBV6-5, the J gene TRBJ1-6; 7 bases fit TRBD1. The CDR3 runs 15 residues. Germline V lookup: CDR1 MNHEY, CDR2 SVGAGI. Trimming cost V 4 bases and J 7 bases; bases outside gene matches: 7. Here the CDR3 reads CASSSTGARNSPLHF. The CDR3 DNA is TGTGCCAGCAGTTCCACAGGGGCCCGAAATTCACCCCTCCACTTT.

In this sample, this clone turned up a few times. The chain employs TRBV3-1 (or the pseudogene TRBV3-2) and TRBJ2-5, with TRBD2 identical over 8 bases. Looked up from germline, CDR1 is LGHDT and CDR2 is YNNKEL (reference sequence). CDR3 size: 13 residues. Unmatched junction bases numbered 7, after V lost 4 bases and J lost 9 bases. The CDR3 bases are TGTGCCAGCAGCCCGGGCCGGGGGGGACCCCAGTACTTC. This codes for CASSPGRGGPQYF.

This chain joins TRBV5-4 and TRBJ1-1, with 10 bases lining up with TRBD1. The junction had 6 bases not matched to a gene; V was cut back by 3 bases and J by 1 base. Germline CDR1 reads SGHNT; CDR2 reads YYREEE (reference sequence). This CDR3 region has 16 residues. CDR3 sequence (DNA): TGTGCCAGCAGCTCAACAGGACAGGGGGAGAACACTGAAGCTTTCTTT. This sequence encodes CASSSTGQGENTEAFF.

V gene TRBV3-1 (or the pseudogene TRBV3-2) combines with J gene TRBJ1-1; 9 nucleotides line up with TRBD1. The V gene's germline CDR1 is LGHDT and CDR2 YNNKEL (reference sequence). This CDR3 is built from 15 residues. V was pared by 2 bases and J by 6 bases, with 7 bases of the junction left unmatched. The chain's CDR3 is CASSQQTGGAAEAFF. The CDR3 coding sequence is TGTGCCAGCAGCCAACAGACAGGGGGTGCGGCTGAAGCTTTCTTT.

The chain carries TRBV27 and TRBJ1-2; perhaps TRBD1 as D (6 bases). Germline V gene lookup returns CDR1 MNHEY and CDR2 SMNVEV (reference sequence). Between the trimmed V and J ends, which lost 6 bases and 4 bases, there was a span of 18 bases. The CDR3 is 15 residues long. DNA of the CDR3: TGTGCCAGCAGCCCCACGGGGGGACACCTCTATGGCTACACCTTC. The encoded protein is CASSPTGGHLYGYTF.

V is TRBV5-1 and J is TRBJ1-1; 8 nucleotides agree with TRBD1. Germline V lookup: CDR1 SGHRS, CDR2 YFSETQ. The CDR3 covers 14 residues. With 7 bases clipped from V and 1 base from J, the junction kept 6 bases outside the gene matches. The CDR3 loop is CASRMTGENTEAFF. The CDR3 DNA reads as TGCGCCAGCCGCATGACAGGGGAGAACACTGAAGCTTTCTTT.

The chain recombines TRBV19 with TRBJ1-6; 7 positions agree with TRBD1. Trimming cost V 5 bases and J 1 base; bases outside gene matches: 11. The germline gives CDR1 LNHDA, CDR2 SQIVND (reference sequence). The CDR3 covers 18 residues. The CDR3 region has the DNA TGTGCCAGTAGTCCGTTCCACAGGGGATTATCCTATAATTCACCCCTCCACTTT. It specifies CASSPFHRGLSYNSPLHF.

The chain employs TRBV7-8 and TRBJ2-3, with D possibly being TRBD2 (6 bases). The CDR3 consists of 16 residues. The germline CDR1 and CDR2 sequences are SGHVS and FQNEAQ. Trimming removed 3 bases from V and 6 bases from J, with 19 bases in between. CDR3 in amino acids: CASSFLIGGGPDTQYF. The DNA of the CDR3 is TGTGCCAGCAGCTTCCTTATTGGGGGAGGTCCCGATACGCAGTATTTT.

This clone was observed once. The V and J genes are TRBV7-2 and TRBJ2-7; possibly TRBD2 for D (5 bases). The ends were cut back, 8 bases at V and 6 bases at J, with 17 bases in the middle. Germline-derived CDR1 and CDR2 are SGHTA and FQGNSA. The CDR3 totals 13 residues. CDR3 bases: TGTGCCAGCGGACTGGGTTCGAGATTCGAGCAGTACTTC. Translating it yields CASGLGSRFEQYF.

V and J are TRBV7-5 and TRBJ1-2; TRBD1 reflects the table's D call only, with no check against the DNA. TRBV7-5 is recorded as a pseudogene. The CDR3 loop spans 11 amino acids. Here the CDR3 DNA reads TGTGCCAGAAGCCAGGGATCCGGCTACACCTTC. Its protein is CARSQGSGYTF.

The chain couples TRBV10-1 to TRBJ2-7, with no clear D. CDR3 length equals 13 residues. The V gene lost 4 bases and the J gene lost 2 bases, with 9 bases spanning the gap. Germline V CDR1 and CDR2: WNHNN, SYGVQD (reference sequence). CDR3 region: CASSGGKTYEQYF. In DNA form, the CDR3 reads TGCGCCAGCAGTGGTGGCAAAACCTACGAGCAGTACTTC.

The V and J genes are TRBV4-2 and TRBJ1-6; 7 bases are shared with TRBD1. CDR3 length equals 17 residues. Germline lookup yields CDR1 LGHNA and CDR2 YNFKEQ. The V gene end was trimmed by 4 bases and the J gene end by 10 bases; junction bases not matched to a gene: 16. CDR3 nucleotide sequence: TGTGCCAGCAGCCCCGCACCGGGACAGTTGGGGACCTCACCCCTCCACTTT. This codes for CASSPAPGQLGTSPLHF.

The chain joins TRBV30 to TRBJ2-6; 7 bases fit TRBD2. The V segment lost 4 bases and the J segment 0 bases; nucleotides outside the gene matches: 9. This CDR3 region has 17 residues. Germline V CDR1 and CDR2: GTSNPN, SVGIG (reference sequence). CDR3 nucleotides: TGTGCCTGGACATACGGGGGGTCCCCCTCTGGGGCCAACGTCCTGACTTTC. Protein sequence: CAWTYGGSPSGANVLTF.

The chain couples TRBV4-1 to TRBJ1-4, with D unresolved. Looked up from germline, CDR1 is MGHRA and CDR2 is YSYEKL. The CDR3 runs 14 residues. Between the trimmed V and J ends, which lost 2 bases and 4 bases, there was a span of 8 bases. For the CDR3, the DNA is TGCGCCAGCAGCCAACGAGAATATAATGAAAAACTGTTTTTT. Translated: CASSQREYNEKLFF.